The clone carrying this TCR beta chain has only a few counts. The sample is drawn from a study of blood T cell repertoires in COVID-19. Study information: Samples of COVID-19 (acute and convalescent) were obtained from the United States, Italy and Spain. In each case, the material was cDNA or gDNA derived from T cells, B-cell-depleted T cells, or PBMCs.

The table came from immunoSEQ multiplex PCR; TCRdb's copy has only in-frame clones and leaves some out. The data show tens of thousands of clones, about 76% seen once. Germline CDR1 reads SGHRS; CDR2 reads YFSETQ. CDR3 length: 14 residues. Trimming removed 0 bases from V and 7 bases from J, with 8 bases in between. The clonotype comes from a human donor in a cohort sampled during active COVID-19. Sequences were obtained from peripheral blood. V and J are TRBV5-1 and TRBJ1-6, with unresolved D. CDR3 amino acids: CASSLVPENSPLHF. The DNA for the CDR3 is TGCGCCAGCAGCTTGGTTCCGGAGAATTCACCCCTCCACTTT.